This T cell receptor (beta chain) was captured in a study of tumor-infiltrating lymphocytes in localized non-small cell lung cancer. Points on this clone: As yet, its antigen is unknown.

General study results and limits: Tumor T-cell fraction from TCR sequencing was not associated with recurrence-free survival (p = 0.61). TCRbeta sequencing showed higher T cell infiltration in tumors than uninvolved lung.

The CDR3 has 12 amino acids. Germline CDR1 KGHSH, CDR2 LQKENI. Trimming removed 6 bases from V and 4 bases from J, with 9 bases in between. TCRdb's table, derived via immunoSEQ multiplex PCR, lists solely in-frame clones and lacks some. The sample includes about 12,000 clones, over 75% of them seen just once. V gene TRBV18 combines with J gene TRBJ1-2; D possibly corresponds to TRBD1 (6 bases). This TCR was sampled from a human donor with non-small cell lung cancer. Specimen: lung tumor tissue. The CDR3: CASSLQGYGYTF. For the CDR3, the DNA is TGTGCCAGCTCCCTACAGGGCTATGGCTACACCTTC. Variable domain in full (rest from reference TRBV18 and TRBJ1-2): NAGVMQNPRHLVRRRGQEARLRCSPMKGHSHVYWYRQLPEEGLKFMVYLQKENIIDESGMPKERFSAEFPKEGPSILRIQQVVRGDSAAYFCASSLQGYGYTFGSGTRLTVV.